The 22 T cell receptor beta chains below were found in one sample sequenced in a study of cytomegalovirus exposure and HLA in healthy donors. The PCR employed 60 Vbeta primers together with 13 Jbeta primers. The table came from immunoSEQ multiplex PCR; TCRdb's copy has only in-frame clones and leaves some out. Of some 110,000 clones detected, over 70% appear once; the ten largest clones hold about 1.6%. The sequenced sample was PBMCs. These receptors came from a woman under 30 in good health and CMV-seronegative.

This chain connects TRBV28 to TRBJ1-2, with 11 bases identical to TRBD1. The length of the CDR3 is 15 residues. The ends lost 2 bases at V and 5 bases at J; junction bases unmatched: 4. Germline loops: CDR1 MDHEN, CDR2 SYDVKM. The CDR3 loop reads CASSLARDRGYGYTF. In nucleotides, the CDR3 is TGTGCCAGCAGTTTAGCCAGGGACAGGGGGTATGGCTACACCTTC.

The chain carries TRBV2 and TRBJ2-3; TRBD1 matches 9 bases. The V segment lost 7 bases and the J segment 4 bases; nucleotides outside the gene matches: 6. This CDR3 comprises 14 residues. Germline V lookup: CDR1 SNHLY, CDR2 FYNNEI. DNA for the CDR3: TGTGCCAGCAAATCCGGGACAGGGTCAGATACGCAGTATTTT. It is translated as CASKSGTGSDTQYF.

The rearrangement links TRBV29-1 to TRBJ2-3, with 13 bases matching TRBD2. CDR3 size: 15 residues. CDR1 and CDR2 (germline): SQVTM, ANQGSEA. The CDR3 is CSYGLAGAGTDTQYF. Here the CDR3 DNA reads TGCAGTTACGGACTAGCGGGGGCGGGCACAGATACGCAGTATTTT.

The chain uses TRBV5-6 and TRBJ1-1; D is uncertain. The CDR3 runs 16 residues. Germline loops: CDR1 SGHDT, CDR2 YYEEEE. The V and J ends lost 4 bases and 1 base respectively, with 17 bases between them. The CDR3 sequence: CASSPQLMGRNTEAFF. CDR3 nucleotides: TGTGCCAGCAGCCCCCAGTTGATGGGGAGGAACACTGAAGCTTTCTTT. The full variable domain, with the rest looked up from reference TRBV5-6 and TRBJ1-1, is DAGVTQSPTHLIKTRGQQVTLRCSPKSGHDTVSWYQQALGQGPQFIFQYYEEEERQRGNFPDRFSGHQFPNYSSELNVNALLLGDSALYLCASSPQLMGRNTEAFFGQGTRLTVV.

The CDR3 loop reads CASSLLNSPLHF. Here the CDR3 DNA reads TGCGCCAGCAGCTTGCTTAATTCACCCCTCCACTTT. The rearrangement joins TRBV5-1 to TRBJ1-6; D ambiguous. In germline, CDR1 is SGHRS, CDR2 YFSETQ. The CDR3 spans 12 residues. Trimming took off 1 base at V and 6 bases at J, with 2 bases between the two ends. The complete variable domain, with remaining parts taken from reference TRBV5-1 and TRBJ1-6, reads KAGVTQTPRYLIKTRGQQVTLSCSPISGHRSVSWYQQTPGQGLQFLFEYFSETQRNKGNFPGRFSGRQFSNSRSEMNVSTLELGDSALYLCASSLLNSPLHFGNGTRLTVT.

Concerning this clone itself: The junction departs from germline at one end; a sequencing error may be responsible. The chain links TRBV30 to TRBJ2-3; 12 bases map to TRBD2. There are 12 residues in the CDR3. Germline CDR1 and CDR2: GTSNPN and SVGIG (reference sequence). The CDR3 sequence is CAWGSSGGAGVF. The CDR3 DNA follows: TGTGCCTGGGGATCTAGCGGGGGGGCCGGGGTATTT.

The count of this clone is one. The chain uses TRBV5-1 and TRBJ2-1, with 9 bases identical to TRBD1. Per the germline V gene, CDR1 is SGHRS and CDR2 is YFSETQ. The CDR3 is 14 residues long. V shed 3 bases and J 9 bases; nucleotides not matched to a gene: 7. CDR3 nucleotides: TGCGCCAGCAGCTGGGGGGGACAGGGAGTTGAGCAGTTCTTC. Protein product: CASSWGGQGVEQFF.

This chain connects TRBV28 to TRBJ2-6; D is unclear. CDR3 length: 15 residues. V lost 2 bases and J lost 1, with 6 bases in between. CDR1 and CDR2 from the germline V gene are MDHEN and SYDVKM. The CDR3 DNA reads as TGTGCCAGCAGTTTACGAGGTTCTGGGGCCAACGTCCTGACTTTC. Its translation: CASSLRGSGANVLTF.

This clone was seen a few times. V usage is TRBV5-6 and J usage is TRBJ1-4; tentatively, D is TRBD1 (5 bases). The V end lost 4 bases, the J end lost 4 bases, and 11 bases lay between the germline ends. Germline values: CDR1 SGHDT, CDR2 YYEEEE. The CDR3 is 14 residues long. CDR3 region: CASSRGTVNEKLFF. CDR3 nucleotides: TGTGCCAGCAGCCGCGGGACGGTTAATGAAAAACTGTTTTTT. Supplemented by reference TRBV5-6 and TRBJ1-4, the full variable domain reads DAGVTQSPTHLIKTRGQQVTLRCSPKSGHDTVSWYQQALGQGPQFIFQYYEEEERQRGNFPDRFSGHQFPNYSSELNVNALLLGDSALYLCASSRGTVNEKLFFGSGTQLSVL.

This clone was recorded a few times. V and J are TRBV5-1 and TRBJ1-5, with TRBD1 matching 8 bases. The CDR3 has 15 amino acids. Germline CDR1 SGHRS, CDR2 YFSETQ. J lost 4 bases, V lost 3 bases, and 6 bases had no gene match. The CDR3 DNA sequence: TGCGCCAGCAGCTCTGGACAGGGTTCGAATCAGCCCCAGCATTTT. Its protein product is CASSSGQGSNQPQHF. Using reference TRBV5-1 and TRBJ1-5 for the parts outside the CDR3, the full variable domain is KAGVTQTPRYLIKTRGQQVTLSCSPISGHRSVSWYQQTPGQGLQFLFEYFSETQRNKGNFPGRFSGRQFSNSRSEMNVSTLELGDSALYLCASSSGQGSNQPQHFGDGTRLSIL.

The chain uses TRBV6-5 and TRBJ2-1, with 9 bases fitting TRBD2. The CDR3 totals 16 residues. The germline CDR1 and CDR2 sequences are MNHEY and SVGAGI. Unmatched junction bases numbered 9, after V lost 2 bases and J lost 7 bases. CDR3 bases: TGTGCCAGCAGTTACCCTTTAGCGGGGGCTCTGAATGAGCAGTTCTTC. Amino acid sequence: CASSYPLAGALNEQFF.

The rearrangement joins TRBV2 to TRBJ1-1; 10 bases are shared with TRBD1. The CDR3 runs to 15 residues. The germline V gene has CDR1 SNHLY and CDR2 FYNNEI. V lost 8 bases and J lost 5; bases outside the gene matches: 11. CDR3 nucleotides: TGTGCCAGCCGCCGGGACAGGGGAGGAGGGACTGAAGCTTTCTTT. Amino acids: CASRRDRGGGTEAFF. Filled out from reference TRBV2 and TRBJ1-1, the complete variable domain reads EPEVTQTPSHQVTQMGQEVILRCVPISNHLYFYWYRQILGQKVEFLVSFYNNEISEKSEIFDDQFSVERPDGSNFTLKIRSTKLEDSAMYFCASRRDRGGGTEAFFGQGTRLTVV.

This sequence joins TRBV29-1 and TRBJ1-1, with D uncertain. Trimming took off 3 bases at V and 0 bases at J, with 5 bases between the two ends. The CDR3 is 12 amino acids. Looked up from germline, CDR1 is SQVTM and CDR2 is ANQGSEA. CDR3 residues: CSVDRMNTEAFF. The CDR3 DNA is TGCAGCGTTGACAGGATGAACACTGAAGCTTTCTTT.

This clone was observed a handful of times. The chain is built from TRBV5-1 and TRBJ1-1, with a tentative D call TRBD1 (6 bases). V was cut by 7 bases and J by 1 base, with 20 bases left in between. The CDR3 spans 16 residues. The germline V gene has CDR1 SGHRS and CDR2 YFSETQ. CDR3 sequence: CASHPGQRGQNTEAFF. DNA for the CDR3: TGCGCCAGCCACCCAGGACAGAGGGGACAGAACACTGAAGCTTTCTTT.

The chain has TRBV7-2 and TRBJ1-2; TRBD1 might be the D (6 bases). Trimming stripped 3 bases from V and 0 bases from J, with 14 bases between. This CDR3 contains 16 residues. Germline lookup yields CDR1 SGHTA and CDR2 FQGNSA. CDR3 in amino acids: CASSFYNREANYGYTF. The CDR3 DNA reads as TGTGCCAGCAGCTTTTACAACAGGGAAGCTAACTATGGCTACACCTTC.

This chain links TRBV6-5 with TRBJ2-3; D gene ambiguous. Deletions cut 2 bases from V and 5 bases from J, with 5 bases between. This CDR3 spans 12 amino acids. In germline, CDR1 is MNHEY, CDR2 SVGAGI. Here the CDR3 DNA reads TGTGCCAGCAGTTACCCGGGAGATACGCAGTATTTT. Translation gives CASSYPGDTQYF.

The V and J genes are TRBV4-1 and TRBJ2-3; TRBD2 aligns across 12 bases. Germline assignment: CDR1 MGHRA and CDR2 YSYEKL. CDR3 size: 20 residues. The J segment lost 4 bases and the V segment lost 4 bases, leaving 18 bases of the junction unmatched. CDR3 nucleotide sequence: TGCGCCAGCAGCCTCTATCGGACTAGCGGGGTTATCGGAGGCTCAGATACGCAGTATTTT. This sequence encodes CASSLYRTSGVIGGSDTQYF.

This chain links TRBV5-1 with TRBJ2-7; 13 bases agree with TRBD2. CDR1 SGHRS and CDR2 YFSETQ come from the germline V gene. Trimming removed 1 base from V and 0 bases from J; junction bases left unmatched: 7. This CDR3 is 18 amino acids long. CDR3 sequence: CASSLTSGGALSSYEQYF. CDR3 nucleotides: TGCGCCAGCAGCTTGACTAGCGGGGGGGCCCTTAGCTCCTACGAGCAGTACTTC. Full variable domain (missing parts from reference TRBV5-1 and TRBJ2-7): KAGVTQTPRYLIKTRGQQVTLSCSPISGHRSVSWYQQTPGQGLQFLFEYFSETQRNKGNFPGRFSGRQFSNSRSEMNVSTLELGDSALYLCASSLTSGGALSSYEQYFGPGTRLTVT.

The chain is built from TRBV10-2 and TRBJ1-6, with unresolved D. Between the trimmed V and J ends, which lost 5 bases and 14 bases, there was a span of 19 bases. Germline CDR1 and CDR2: WSHSY and SAAADI. The CDR3 contains 14 residues. The CDR3 protein is CASSRGASTEALHF. CDR3 nucleotide sequence: TGCGCCAGCAGTAGAGGTGCGAGTACGGAGGCCCTCCACTTT.

This clone has just one count. The chain links TRBV5-4 to TRBJ2-5; 9 nucleotides line up with TRBD2. The CDR3 length is 14 residues. Looked up from germline, CDR1 is SGHNT and CDR2 is YYREEE (reference sequence). With V trimmed by 4 bases and J by 4 bases, 5 bases remained unmatched. This CDR3 is CASSPETSGETQYF. In DNA form, the CDR3 reads TGTGCCAGCAGCCCGGAGACTAGCGGAGAGACCCAGTACTTC.

This chain uses TRBV28 with TRBJ1-6; no clear D. In germline, CDR1 is MDHEN, CDR2 SYDVKM. V was shortened by 6 bases and J by 3 bases, with 12 bases between the two germline ends. The length of the CDR3 is 15 residues. CDR3 loop: CASSPGAGYNSPLHF. For the CDR3, the DNA is TGTGCCAGCAGCCCCGGTGCCGGCTATAATTCACCCCTCCACTTT.

This chain joins TRBV10-3 and TRBJ1-6, with 11 bases that match TRBD1. The CDR3 runs to 17 residues. CDR1 is ENHRY, CDR2 SYGVKD, per germline. J was trimmed by 5 bases and V by 6 bases; bases with no gene match: 9. CDR3 sequence: CAIRGQGGESDNSPLHF. CDR3 nucleotide sequence: TGTGCCATCAGGGGACAGGGGGGAGAATCGGATAATTCACCCCTCCACTTT.